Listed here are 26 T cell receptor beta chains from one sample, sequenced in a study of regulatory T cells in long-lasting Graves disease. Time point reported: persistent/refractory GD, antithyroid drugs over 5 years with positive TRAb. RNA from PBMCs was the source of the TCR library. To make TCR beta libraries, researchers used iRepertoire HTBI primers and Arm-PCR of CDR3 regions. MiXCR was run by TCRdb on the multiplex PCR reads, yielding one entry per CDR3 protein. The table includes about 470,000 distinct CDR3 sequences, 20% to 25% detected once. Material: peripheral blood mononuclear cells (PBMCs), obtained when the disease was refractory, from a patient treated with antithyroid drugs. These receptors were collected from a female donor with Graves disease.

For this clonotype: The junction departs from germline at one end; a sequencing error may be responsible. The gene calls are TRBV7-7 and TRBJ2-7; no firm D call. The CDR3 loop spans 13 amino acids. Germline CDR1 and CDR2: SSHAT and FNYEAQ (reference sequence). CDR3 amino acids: CASSLGRAKEQYF. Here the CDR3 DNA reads TGTGCTAGCAGCTTAGGCCGTGCCAAGGAGCAGTACTTC.

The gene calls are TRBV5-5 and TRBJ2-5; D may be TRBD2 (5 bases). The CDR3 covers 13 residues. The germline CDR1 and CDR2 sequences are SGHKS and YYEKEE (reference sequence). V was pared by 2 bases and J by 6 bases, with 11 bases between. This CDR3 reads CASSFFEGQTQYF. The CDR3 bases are TGTGCCAGCAGCTTTTTTGAGGGCCAGACCCAGTACTTC.

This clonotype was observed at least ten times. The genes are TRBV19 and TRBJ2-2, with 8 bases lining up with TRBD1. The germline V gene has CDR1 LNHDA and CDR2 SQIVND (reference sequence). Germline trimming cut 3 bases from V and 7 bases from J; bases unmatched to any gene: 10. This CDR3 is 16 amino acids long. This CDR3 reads CASSISQRTGSGELFF. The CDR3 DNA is TGTGCCAGTAGTATTAGCCAGAGGACAGGGAGCGGGGAGCTGTTTTTT.

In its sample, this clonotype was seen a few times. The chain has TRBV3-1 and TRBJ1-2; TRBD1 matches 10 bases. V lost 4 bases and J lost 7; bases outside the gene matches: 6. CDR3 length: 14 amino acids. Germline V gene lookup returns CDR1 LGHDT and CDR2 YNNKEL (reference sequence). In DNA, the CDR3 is TGTGCCAGCAGCCTGGGACAGGGGAGGGCTGGCTACACCTTC. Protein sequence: CASSLGQGRAGYTF.

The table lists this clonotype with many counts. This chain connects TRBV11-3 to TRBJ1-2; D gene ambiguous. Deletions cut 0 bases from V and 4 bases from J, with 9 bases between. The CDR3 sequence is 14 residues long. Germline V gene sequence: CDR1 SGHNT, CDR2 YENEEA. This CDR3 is CASSLDHSTYGYTF. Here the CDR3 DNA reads TGTGCCAGCAGCTTAGATCACAGCACCTATGGCTACACCTTC.

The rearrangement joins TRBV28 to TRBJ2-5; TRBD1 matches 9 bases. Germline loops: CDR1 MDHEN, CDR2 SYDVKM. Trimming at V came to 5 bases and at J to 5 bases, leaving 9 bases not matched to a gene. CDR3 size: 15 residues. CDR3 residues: CASSLWTGAAETQYF. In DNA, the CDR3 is TGTGCCAGCAGTCTTTGGACAGGGGCGGCGGAGACCCAGTACTTC.

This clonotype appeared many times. CDR3 bases: TGTGCCAGCAACCCTCAGGGTAATCAGCCCCAGCATTTT. Translated, it gives CASNPQGNQPQHF. V usage is TRBV28 and J usage is TRBJ1-5, with a possible D match to TRBD1 (5 bases). The CDR3 runs 13 residues. Germline CDR1 and CDR2: MDHEN and SYDVKM. The V end was cut by 7 bases, the J end by 4 bases, with 11 bases between. Using reference TRBV28 and TRBJ1-5 for the parts outside the CDR3, the full variable domain is DVKVTQSSRYLVKRTGEKVFLECVQDMDHENMFWYRQDPGLGLRLIYFSYDVKMKEKGDIPEGYSVSREKKERFSLILESASTNQTSMYLCASNPQGNQPQHFGDGTRLSIL.

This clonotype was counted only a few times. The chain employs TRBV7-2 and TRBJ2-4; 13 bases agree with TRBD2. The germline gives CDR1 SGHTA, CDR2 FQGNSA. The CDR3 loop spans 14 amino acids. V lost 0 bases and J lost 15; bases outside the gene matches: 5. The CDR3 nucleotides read TGTGCCAGCAGCTTAGCGTCACTAGCGGGGGGGCGGTACTTC. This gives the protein CASSLASLAGGRYF.

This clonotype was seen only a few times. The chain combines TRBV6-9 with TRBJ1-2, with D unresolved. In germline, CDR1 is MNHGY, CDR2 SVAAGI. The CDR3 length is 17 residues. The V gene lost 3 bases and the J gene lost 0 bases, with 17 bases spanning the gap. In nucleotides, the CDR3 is TGTGCCAGCAGTTACGCTTCCATAGAGAGTTCTAACTATGGCTACACCTTC. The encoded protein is CASSYASIESSNYGYTF.

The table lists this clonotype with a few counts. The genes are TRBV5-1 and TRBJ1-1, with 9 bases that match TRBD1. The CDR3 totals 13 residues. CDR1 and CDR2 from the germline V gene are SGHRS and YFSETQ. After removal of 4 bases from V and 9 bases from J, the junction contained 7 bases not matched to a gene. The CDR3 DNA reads TGCGCCAGCAGCAGGACAGGGGATGGTCAAGCTTTCTTT. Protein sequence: CASSRTGDGQAFF.

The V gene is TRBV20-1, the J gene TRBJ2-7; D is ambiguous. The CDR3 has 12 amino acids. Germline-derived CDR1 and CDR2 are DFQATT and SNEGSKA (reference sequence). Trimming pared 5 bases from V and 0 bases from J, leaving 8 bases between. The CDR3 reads CSADKSSYEQYF. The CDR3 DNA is TGCAGTGCTGACAAGAGCTCCTACGAGCAGTACTTC.

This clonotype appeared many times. CDR3 sequence: CASSTRDYSYEQYF. CDR3 nucleotide sequence: TGTGCCAGCAGCACCAGGGATTACTCCTACGAGCAGTACTTC. This chain uses TRBV5-5 with TRBJ2-7; maybe TRBD1 (5 bases). V was shortened by 4 bases and J by 0 bases, with 11 bases between the two germline ends. Per germline, CDR1 SGHKS and CDR2 YYEKEE (reference sequence). The CDR3 is made up of 14 amino acids. The variable domain in full, with the rest retrieved from reference TRBV5-5 and TRBJ2-7, is DAGVTQSPTHLIKTRGQQVTLRCSPISGHKSVSWYQQVLGQGPQFIFQYYEKEERGRGNFPDRFSARQFPNYSSELNVNALLLGDSALYLCASSTRDYSYEQYFGPGTRLTVT.

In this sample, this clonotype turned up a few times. Written as DNA, the CDR3 is TGTGCCAGCAGCCAAGGCCAGGCTAGCGGGAGAGAGACCCAGTACTTC. As protein: CASSQGQASGRETQYF. The V and J genes are TRBV3-1 and TRBJ2-5; TRBD2 matches 10 bases. Germline CDR1 reads LGHDT; CDR2 reads YNNKEL (reference sequence). The CDR3 spans 16 residues. V gave up 1 base and J gave up 4 bases; unmatched junction bases: 6.

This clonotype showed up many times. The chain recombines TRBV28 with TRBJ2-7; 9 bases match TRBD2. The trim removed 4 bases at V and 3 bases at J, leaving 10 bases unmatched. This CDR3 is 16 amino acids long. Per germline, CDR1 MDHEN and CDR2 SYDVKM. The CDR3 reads CASSSRRLAENYEQYF. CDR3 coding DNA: TGTGCCAGCAGTTCCCGCCGACTAGCGGAGAACTACGAGCAGTACTTC.

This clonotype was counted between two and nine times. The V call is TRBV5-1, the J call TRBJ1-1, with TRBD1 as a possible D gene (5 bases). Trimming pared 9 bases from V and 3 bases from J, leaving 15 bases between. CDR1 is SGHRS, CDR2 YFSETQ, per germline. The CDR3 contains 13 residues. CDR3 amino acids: CATSWGSDTEAFF. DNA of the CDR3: TGCGCCACCTCATGGGGGTCAGACACTGAAGCTTTCTTT.

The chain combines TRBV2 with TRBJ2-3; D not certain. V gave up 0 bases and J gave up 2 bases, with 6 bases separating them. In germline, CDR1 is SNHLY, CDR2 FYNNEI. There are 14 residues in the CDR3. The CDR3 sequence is CASSEAIITDTQYF. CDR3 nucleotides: TGTGCCAGCAGTGAAGCTATCATCACAGATACGCAGTATTTT.

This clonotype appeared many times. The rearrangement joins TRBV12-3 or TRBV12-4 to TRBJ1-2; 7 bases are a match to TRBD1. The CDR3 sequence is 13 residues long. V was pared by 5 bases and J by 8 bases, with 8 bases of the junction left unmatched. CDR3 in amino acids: CASSGTGALGYTF. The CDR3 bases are TGTGCCAGCAGTGGAACAGGGGCCCTGGGCTACACCTTC.

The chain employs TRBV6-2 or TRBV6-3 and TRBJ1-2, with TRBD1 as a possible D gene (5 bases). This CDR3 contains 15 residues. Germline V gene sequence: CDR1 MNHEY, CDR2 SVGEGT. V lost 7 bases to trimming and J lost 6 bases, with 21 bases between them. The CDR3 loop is CASTSTWGREDGYTF. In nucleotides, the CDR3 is TGTGCCAGCACCTCTACTTGGGGCAGGGAGGATGGCTACACCTTC.

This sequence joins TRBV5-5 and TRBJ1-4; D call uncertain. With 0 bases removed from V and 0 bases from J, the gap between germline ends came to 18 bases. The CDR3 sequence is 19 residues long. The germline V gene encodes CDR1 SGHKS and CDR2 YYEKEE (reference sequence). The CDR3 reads CASSLVLFFSETTNEKLFF. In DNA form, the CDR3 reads TGTGCCAGCAGCTTGGTCTTGTTTTTCAGTGAAACAACTAATGAAAAACTGTTTTTT.

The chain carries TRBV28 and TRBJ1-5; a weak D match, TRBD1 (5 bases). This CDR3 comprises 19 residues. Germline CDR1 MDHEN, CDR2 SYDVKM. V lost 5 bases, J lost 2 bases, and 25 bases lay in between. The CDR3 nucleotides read TGTGCCAGCAGTCCGTCGGGGACCTTCCAAGGGAGGGGCAATCAGCCCCAGCATTTT. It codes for CASSPSGTFQGRGNQPQHF. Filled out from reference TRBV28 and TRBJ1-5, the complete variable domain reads DVKVTQSSRYLVKRTGEKVFLECVQDMDHENMFWYRQDPGLGLRLIYFSYDVKMKEKGDIPEGYSVSREKKERFSLILESASTNQTSMYLCASSPSGTFQGRGNQPQHFGDGTRLSIL.

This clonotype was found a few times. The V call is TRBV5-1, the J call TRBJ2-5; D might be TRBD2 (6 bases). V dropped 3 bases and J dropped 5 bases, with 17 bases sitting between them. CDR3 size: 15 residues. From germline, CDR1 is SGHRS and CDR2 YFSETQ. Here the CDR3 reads CASSWERERGETQYF. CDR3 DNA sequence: TGCGCCAGCAGCTGGGAACGGGAGAGGGGCGAGACCCAGTACTTC.

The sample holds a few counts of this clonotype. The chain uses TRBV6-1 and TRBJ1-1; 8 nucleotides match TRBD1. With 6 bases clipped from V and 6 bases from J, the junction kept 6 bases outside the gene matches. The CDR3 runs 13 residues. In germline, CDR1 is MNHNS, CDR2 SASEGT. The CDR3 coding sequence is TGTGCCAGCAGATCCCCAGGGGGCCCTGAAGCTTTCTTT. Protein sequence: CASRSPGGPEAFF.

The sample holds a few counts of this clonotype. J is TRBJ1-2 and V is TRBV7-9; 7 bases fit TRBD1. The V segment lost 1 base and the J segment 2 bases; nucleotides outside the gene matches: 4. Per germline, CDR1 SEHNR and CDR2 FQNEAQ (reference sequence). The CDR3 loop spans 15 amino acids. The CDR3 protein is CASSLVGTVNYGYTF. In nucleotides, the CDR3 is TGTGCCAGCAGCTTAGTCGGGACAGTAAACTATGGCTACACCTTC.

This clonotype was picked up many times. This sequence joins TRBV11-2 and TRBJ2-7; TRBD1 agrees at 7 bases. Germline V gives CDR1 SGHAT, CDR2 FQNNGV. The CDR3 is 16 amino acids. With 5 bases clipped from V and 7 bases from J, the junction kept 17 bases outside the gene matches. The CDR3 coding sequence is TGTGCCAGCAGCCACCCTGACAGGGTGCTTCTGGGGGAGCAGTACTTC. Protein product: CASSHPDRVLLGEQYF.

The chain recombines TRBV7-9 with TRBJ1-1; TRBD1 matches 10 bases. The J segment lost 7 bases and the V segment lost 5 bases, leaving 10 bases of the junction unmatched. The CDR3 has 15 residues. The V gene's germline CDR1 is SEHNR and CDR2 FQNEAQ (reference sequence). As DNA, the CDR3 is TGTGCCAGCAGCCCCAGGACAGGGGGATCCCGTGAAGCTTTCTTT. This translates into CASSPRTGGSREAFF.

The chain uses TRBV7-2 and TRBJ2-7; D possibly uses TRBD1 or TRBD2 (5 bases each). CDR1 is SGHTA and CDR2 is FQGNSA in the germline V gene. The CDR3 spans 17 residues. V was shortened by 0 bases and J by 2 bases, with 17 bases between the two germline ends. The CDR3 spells CASSLAFRGWSTYEQYF. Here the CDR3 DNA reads TGTGCCAGCAGCTTAGCGTTCCGGGGCTGGTCCACCTACGAGCAGTACTTC.